This is a list of T cell receptor beta chains from one sample in a study of CD8 T cells in ankylosing spondylitis. In TCRdb, the 5' RACE reads were re-called with MiXCR into one record per CDR3 protein. Here the sample spans about 150,000 distinct CDR3 sequences, more than 9.5% being singletons. Material: blood, either unsorted or a sorted T cell fraction (not recorded which). These receptors all stem from a female donor with ankylosing spondylitis or in good health (not recorded which). CDR3s include the opening cysteine and the closing phenylalanine or tryptophan. The order of the fields is V gene, clone size, J gene, D gene, CDR3 DNA, CDR3 protein. D genes are given only for firm matches. Not all rows give a size; the values are once, few, many and, for expanded clones, a class.

TRBV7-6	few	TRBJ2-3	-	TGTGCCAGCAGCTTAGCGCTCACAGATACGCAGTATTTT	CASSLALTDTQYF
TRBV12-3/TRBV12-4	many	TRBJ2-1	TRBD2	TGTGCCAGCAGCGTTAGCGGGAGTAGCGATGAGCAGTTCTTC	CASSVSGSSDEQFF
TRBV5-1	many	TRBJ2-6	-	TGCGCCAGCAGCCCCATGGTCCAGACCGTCTCTGGGGCCAACGTCCTGACTTTC	CASSPMVQTVSGANVLTF
TRBV7-2	many	TRBJ2-4	TRBD1	TGTGCCAGCAGCCTAGGACAGGGGATCAACATTCAGTACTTC	CASSLGQGINIQYF
TRBV5-1	many	TRBJ1-2	TRBD1	TGCGCCAGCAGCTTGGAGGCAGGGGGGAGCTATGGCTACACCTTC	CASSLEAGGSYGYTF
TRBV7-6	many	TRBJ2-3	-	TGTGCCAGCAGCTTCCGGGGCCGGGCGGGTACGCAGTATTTT	CASSFRGRAGTQYF
TRBV29-1	many	TRBJ2-1	-	TGCAGCAAAGCCGAGGGACCTGAGCAGTTCTTC	CSKAEGPEQFF
TRBV28	many	TRBJ1-2	-	TGTGCCAGCAGTCCTCACCCTGGACAGTGGAGTGGCTACACCTTC	CASSPHPGQWSGYTF
TRBV6-5	many	TRBJ2-1	TRBD2	TGTGCCAGCAGTTCCTCCTCTAGCGGACGCTACAATGAGCAGTTCTTC	CASSSSSSGRYNEQFF
TRBV5-1	many	TRBJ2-3	-	TGCGCCAGCAGAACCGAAGGACCAGATACGCAGTATTTT	CASRTEGPDTQYF
TRBV28	-	TRBJ2-2	TRBD2	TGTGCCAGCAGCCCGAGCGGGGGGCTCACCGGGGAGCTGTTTTTT	CASSPSGGLTGELFF
TRBV7-2	once	TRBJ2-5	-	TGTGCCAGCAGCTTAACCCTCCAAGAGACCCAGTACTTC	CASSLTLQETQYF
TRBV20-1	-	TRBJ2-1	-	TGCAGTGCTAGAAGGACAGAAGGATGGAATGAGCAGTTCTTC	CSARRTEGWNEQFF
TRBV3-1	-	TRBJ1-3	-	TGTGCCAGCAGCCAGGAGAGCTCTGGAAACACCATATATTTT	CASSQESSGNTIYF
TRBV12-3/TRBV12-4	-	TRBJ1-1	-	TGTGCCAGCAGGGGGGAATCTGAAGCTTTCTTT	CASRGESEAFF
TRBV7-9	many	TRBJ1-1	-	TGTGCCAGCAGCGACAGGACGGGGAACACTGAAGCTTTCTTT	CASSDRTGNTEAFF
TRBV20-1	-	TRBJ2-5	-	TGCATCTCGGGCGAGGCGCCGGGGGTGGAGACCCAGTACTTC	CISGEAPGVETQYF
TRBV3-1	many	TRBJ1-1	-	TGTGCCAGCAGCCAAGGGGCGCACACTGAAGCTTTCTTT	CASSQGAHTEAFF
TRBV29-1	many	TRBJ1-2	-	TGCAGCGTTGTAGTGGACTGGAGCCTCGATGGCTACACCTTC	CSVVVDWSLDGYTF
TRBV5-6	many	TRBJ2-7	-	TGTGCCAGCAGCTTGAAGCAGGGGTCCGAGCAGTACTTC	CASSLKQGSEQYF
TRBV20-1	many	TRBJ2-7	-	TGCAGTGCTAGTCTAAACAGGTACGGAGGGGACGAGCAGTACTTC	CSASLNRYGGDEQYF
TRBV7-2	many	TRBJ2-3	-	TGTGCCAGCAGCTTAGTCGGTAGCAGCACAGATACGCAGTATTTT	CASSLVGSSTDTQYF
TRBV15	many	TRBJ1-1	-	TGTGCCACCAGCAGAGAAGAGGGGGGTAGGCCTGAAGCTTTCTTT	CATSREEGGRPEAFF
TRBV5-1	many	TRBJ2-7	TRBD2	TGCGCCAGCAGCGGTACCGGGACTAGCGGAGAAAGGTACTTGAGGGAGCAGTACTTC	CASSGTGTSGERYLREQYF
TRBV18	few	TRBJ1-1	-	TGTGCCAGCTCACCAGCCCGGGGGCGAACTGAAGCTTTCTTT	CASSPARGRTEAFF
TRBV24-1	many	TRBJ1-4	-	TGTGCCATCCCCCCCGGGGGATTAGTCAGCGCTAATGAAAAACTGTTTTTT	CAIPPGGLVSANEKLFF
TRBV21-1	-	TRBJ2-5	-	TGTGCCAGCAGCAAAAGTTCAAGAGAGGGGATGGGAGAGACCCAGTACTTC	CASSKSSREGMGETQYF
TRBV5-1	few	TRBJ1-1	-	TGCGCCAGCAGCTTACCGGGACCTAACACTGAAGCTTTCTTT	CASSLPGPNTEAFF
TRBV19	many	TRBJ1-6	-	TGTGCCAGTAGCCCTACGGCAGCCAATAATTCACCCCTCCACTTT	CASSPTAANNSPLHF
TRBV6-1	many	TRBJ2-6	-	TGTGCCAGAGCCTGGGCGGGGGCCAACGTCCTGACTTTC	CARAWAGANVLTF
TRBV5-1	many	TRBJ2-3	-	TGCGCCAGCAGCTTGAGCTACCCGGGGGATACGCAGTATTTT	CASSLSYPGDTQYF
TRBV12-3/TRBV12-4	-	TRBJ2-1	TRBD2	TGTGCCAGCAGTGCAGCGGGGGGTCCCAATGAGCAGTTCTTC	CASSAAGGPNEQFF
TRBV7-9	many	TRBJ1-4	TRBD1	TGTGCCAGCAGCTATGGACAGGAAAGGGAAAAACTGTTTTTT	CASSYGQEREKLFF
TRBV20-1	many	TRBJ2-5	-	TGCAGTGCTAGAGAGACCGGGTTAAGAGATGTCCAGTACTTC	CSARETGLRDVQYF
TRBV21-1	few	TRBJ2-7	-	TGTGCCAGCAGCAAAAGTCCCTACGAGCAGTACTTC	CASSKSPYEQYF
TRBV29-1	-	TRBJ1-6	-	TGCAGCGTTGAATTACAGGATAATTCACCCCTCCACTTT	CSVELQDNSPLHF
TRBV12-3/TRBV12-4	many	TRBJ2-3	TRBD1	TGTGCCAGCAGTTCTAGGACAGGAACAGATACGCAGTATTTT	CASSSRTGTDTQYF
TRBV11-3	few	TRBJ2-3	TRBD2	TGTGCCAGCAGCTTCCTACTAGCGGAGACTACGCAGTATTTT	CASSFLLAETTQYF
TRBV20-1	-	TRBJ1-2	TRBD1	TGCAGTACTGCAGGGGGAAGTGGTGGCTACACCTTC	CSTAGGSGGYTF
TRBV12-3/TRBV12-4	many	TRBJ2-7	TRBD1	TGTGCCAGCAGCTCGACAGGGGGCGGGTACGAGCAGTACTTC	CASSSTGGGYEQYF
TRBV3-1	many	TRBJ2-2	-	TGTGCCAGCAGCCAAGATGGGGCAGGGACCGGGGAGCTGTTTTTT	CASSQDGAGTGELFF
TRBV10-3	-	TRBJ2-5	-	TGTGCCATCAAACGGACAGAACTAACGACCCAGTACTTC	CAIKRTELTTQYF